Below, 29 T cell receptor beta chains from the same sample are listed, as sequenced in a study of OX40 agonist ivuxolimab in advanced cancers. Profiling relied on immunoSEQ multiplex PCR, and the TCRdb table lists in-frame clones only, not all of them. The sample holds tens of thousands of clones, less than 95% seen once. Sample: CD4+ or CD8+ T cells sorted from blood, taken in a trial of the OX40 agonist ivuxolimab. These receptors originate from an adult with an advanced solid tumor such as melanoma, head and neck, liver or kidney cancer.

The chain links TRBV27 to TRBJ1-1, with D tentatively TRBD1 (6 bases). The V gene lost 5 bases and the J gene lost 6 bases, with 19 bases spanning the gap. Looked up from germline, CDR1 is MNHEY and CDR2 is SMNVEV (reference sequence). The length of the CDR3 is 15 residues. The CDR3 spells CASSAPGAVRAEAFF. DNA for the CDR3: TGTGCCAGCAGTGCCCCAGGGGCGGTTAGGGCTGAAGCTTTCTTT.

The chain carries TRBV5-1 and TRBJ2-1, with D perhaps matching TRBD2 (6 bases). Germline V gives CDR1 SGHRS, CDR2 YFSETQ. The CDR3 consists of 15 residues. Trimming took off 6 bases at V and 5 bases at J, with 18 bases between the two ends. CDR3 in DNA: TGCGCCAGCACCTCCCGGGAGCCCTACAACAATGAGCAGTTCTTC. This encodes CASTSREPYNNEQFF. Looking up the rest from reference TRBV5-1 and TRBJ2-1 gives the full variable domain: KAGVTQTPRYLIKTRGQQVTLSCSPISGHRSVSWYQQTPGQGLQFLFEYFSETQRNKGNFPGRFSGRQFSNSRSEMNVSTLELGDSALYLCASTSREPYNNEQFFGPGTRLTVL.

The chain recombines TRBV7-2 with TRBJ2-7, with TRBD2 identical over 11 bases. Germline CDR1 reads SGHTA; CDR2 reads FQGNSA. With V trimmed by 6 bases and J by 6 bases, 13 bases remained unmatched. The CDR3 contains 16 residues. CDR3 in amino acids: CASSSRLAGWGREQYF. The CDR3 coding sequence is TGTGCCAGCAGTTCCCGACTAGCGGGGTGGGGTCGCGAGCAGTACTTC.

The chain joins TRBV5-1 to TRBJ1-5, with TRBD1 matching 7 bases. The CDR3 runs to 14 residues. From germline, CDR1 is SGHRS and CDR2 YFSETQ. J was trimmed by 9 bases and V by 1 base; bases with no gene match: 7. DNA of the CDR3: TGCGCCAGCAGCTTGACCGGACAGGAAGGGCCCCAGCATTTT. Encoded protein: CASSLTGQEGPQHF.

The V and J genes are TRBV7-3 and TRBJ2-1; 8 bases align to TRBD2. This CDR3 spans 15 amino acids. Germline values: CDR1 SGHTA, CDR2 FQGTGA. V trimming: 8 bases; J trimming: 5 bases; junction bases outside the gene matches: 11. CDR3 in amino acids: CASAPGLAGHNEQFF. The CDR3 DNA is TGTGCCAGCGCCCCCGGGCTAGCGGGCCACAATGAGCAGTTCTTC.

In its sample, this clone was seen a few times. The V and J genes are TRBV5-1 and TRBJ2-1, with 10 bases aligning to TRBD2. The CDR3 is 16 residues long. Germline trimming cut 6 bases from V and 1 base from J; bases unmatched to any gene: 7. The germline V gene encodes CDR1 SGHRS and CDR2 YFSETQ. CDR3 loop: CASTLRLAGSYNEQFF. DNA for the CDR3: TGCGCCAGCACTTTAAGACTAGCGGGTTCCTACAATGAGCAGTTCTTC.

This chain links TRBV4-1 with TRBJ1-5; 10 nucleotides line up with TRBD1. The germline gives CDR1 MGHRA, CDR2 YSYEKL. V gave up 1 base and J gave up 4 bases; unmatched junction bases: 4. The CDR3 has 16 amino acids. CDR3: CASSQADRGPNQPQHF. In DNA form, the CDR3 reads TGCGCCAGCAGCCAAGCAGACAGGGGGCCGAATCAGCCCCAGCATTTT.

This chain joins TRBV6-6 and TRBJ1-4; TRBD1 matches at 9 bases. Germline-derived CDR1 and CDR2 are MNHNY and SVGAGI (reference sequence). The CDR3 runs to 15 residues. J was trimmed by 7 bases and V by 4 bases; bases with no gene match: 7. CDR3 nucleotides: TGTGCCAGCAGTTCTCCCCGACAGGGGGTTGAAAAACTGTTTTTT. Translating it yields CASSSPRQGVEKLFF.

The chain is built from TRBV6-4 and TRBJ2-4; TRBD2 might be the D (6 bases). Germline CDR1 MRHNA, CDR2 SNTAGT. The CDR3 covers 13 residues. V gave up 8 bases and J gave up 3 bases, with 11 bases separating them. The CDR3 nucleotides read TGTGCCAGCCCCCAGGGAGGCAAAAACATTCAGTACTTC. It codes for CASPQGGKNIQYF.

The chain links TRBV20-1 to TRBJ1-2, with D unclear. Per germline, CDR1 DFQATT and CDR2 SNEGSKA (reference sequence). The CDR3 loop spans 11 amino acids. V was shortened by 5 bases and J by 4 bases, with 8 bases between the two germline ends. This CDR3 reads CSAWTGYGYTF. CDR3 in DNA: TGCAGTGCTTGGACCGGCTATGGCTACACCTTC.

V usage is TRBV5-4 and J usage is TRBJ2-7, with D tentatively TRBD1 (5 bases). Germline V gene lookup returns CDR1 SGHNT and CDR2 YYREEE (reference sequence). The CDR3 has 14 residues. Trimming removed 4 bases at V and 0 bases at J, with 11 bases between. The DNA of the CDR3 is TGTGCCAGCAGCCACAGGTCGACCTCCTACGAGCAGTACTTC. This codes for CASSHRSTSYEQYF.

The chain carries TRBV2 and TRBJ2-3, with 10 bases fitting TRBD2. There are 17 residues in the CDR3. The V gene's germline CDR1 is SNHLY and CDR2 FYNNEI. V lost 0 bases and J lost 3; bases outside the gene matches: 6. The CDR3 reads CASSEAQTSGITDTQYF. In nucleotides, the CDR3 is TGTGCCAGCAGTGAAGCGCAAACTAGCGGGATAACAGATACGCAGTATTTT.

The chain carries TRBV9 and TRBJ1-4; no definite D call. V shed 6 bases and J shed 0 bases, with 9 bases lying between them. CDR1 is SGDLS and CDR2 is YYNGEE in the germline V gene. CDR3 length: 14 amino acids. CDR3 nucleotides: TGTGCCAGCACCAAAACATCAACTAATGAAAAACTGTTTTTT. Residues: CASTKTSTNEKLFF.

This chain connects TRBV20-1 to TRBJ1-2; D gene unclear. Per the germline V gene, CDR1 is DFQATT and CDR2 is SNEGSKA (reference sequence). V gave up 3 bases and J gave up 4 bases, with 6 bases separating them. This CDR3 comprises 11 residues. CDR3 residues: CSASLGYGYTF. CDR3 nucleotide sequence: TGCAGTGCTAGTCTAGGCTATGGCTACACCTTC.

J is TRBJ2-1 and V is TRBV30; perhaps TRBD2 as D (5 bases). V lost 5 bases and J 7 bases, leaving 12 bases between the germline ends. CDR1 and CDR2 (germline): GTSNPN, SVGIG (reference sequence). This CDR3 spans 12 amino acids. This chain's CDR3 is CAWGPLVNEQFF. The CDR3, as DNA: TGTGCCTGGGGCCCACTAGTTAATGAGCAGTTCTTC.

The chain is built from TRBV7-9 and TRBJ2-3; 10 bases map to TRBD1. Trimming removed 5 bases from V and 3 bases from J; junction bases left unmatched: 5. The CDR3 length is 15 residues. Germline CDR1 reads SEHNR; CDR2 reads FQNEAQ (reference sequence). For the CDR3, the DNA is TGTGCCAGCAGCACCCGGGACAGGGGAACAGATACGCAGTATTTT. Its protein product is CASSTRDRGTDTQYF.

There are a few counts of this clone. The chain uses TRBV28 and TRBJ2-4; TRBD2 matches 9 bases. The V gene end was trimmed by 4 bases and the J gene end by 3 bases; junction bases not matched to a gene: 7. Germline assignment: CDR1 MDHEN and CDR2 SYDVKM. This CDR3 has 16 residues. The CDR3 DNA follows: TGTGCCAGCAGTTCCTTTAGCGGGAGTGGCAAAAACATTCAGTACTTC. This codes for CASSSFSGSGKNIQYF.

Here the CDR3 reads CASSNSGAIDTQYF. The CDR3, as DNA: TGTGCCAGCTCAAATTCGGGGGCGATAGATACGCAGTATTTT. J is TRBJ2-3 and V is TRBV18; either TRBD1 or TRBD2 may fit D (6 bases each). The CDR3 runs 14 residues. The germline V and J ends were trimmed by 5 bases and 5 bases, with 14 bases remaining between them. CDR1 and CDR2 from the germline V gene are KGHSH and LQKENI.

The chain recombines TRBV18 with TRBJ2-5; the match to TRBD1 covers 9 bases. Germline CDR1 KGHSH, CDR2 LQKENI. The ends lost 2 bases at V and 1 base at J; junction bases unmatched: 2. The CDR3 is 15 residues long. The CDR3: CASSPLQGAQETQYF. Here the CDR3 DNA reads TGTGCCAGCTCACCATTACAGGGGGCCCAAGAGACCCAGTACTTC.

The chain has TRBV11-2 and TRBJ2-1; 8 nucleotides align to TRBD2. V shed 0 bases, J shed 6 bases, and the junction held 4 bases outside the gene matches. The length of the CDR3 is 15 residues. The germline V gene encodes CDR1 SGHAT and CDR2 FQNNGV. The CDR3 loop reads CASSLELAGLNEQFF. In DNA form, the CDR3 reads TGTGCCAGCAGCTTAGAATTAGCGGGGCTCAATGAGCAGTTCTTC.

The chain combines TRBV7-2 with TRBJ1-5; D gene uncertain. Germline V CDR1 and CDR2: SGHTA, FQGNSA. The CDR3 runs 15 residues. The V gene lost 3 bases and the J gene lost 6 bases, with 15 bases spanning the gap. CDR3 region: CASSLYTGYVQPQHF. In nucleotides, the CDR3 is TGTGCCAGCAGCTTGTACACCGGATACGTTCAGCCCCAGCATTTT. The full variable domain, completed using reference TRBV7-2 and TRBJ1-5, is GAGVSQSPSNKVTEKGKDVELRCDPISGHTALYWYRQSLGQGLEFLIYFQGNSAPDKSGLPSDRFSAERTGGSVSTLTIQRTQQEDSAVYLCASSLYTGYVQPQHFGDGTRLSIL.

The chain joins TRBV7-8 to TRBJ2-7; D is unresolved. Looked up from germline, CDR1 is SGHVS and CDR2 is FQNEAQ. This CDR3 comprises 12 residues. Deletions cut 2 bases from V and 1 base from J, with 3 bases between. CDR3 in amino acids: CASSLSSYEQYF. CDR3 sequence (DNA): TGTGCCAGCAGCTTAAGTTCCTACGAGCAGTACTTC. Complete variable domain (other parts from reference TRBV7-8 and TRBJ2-7): GAGVSQSPRYKVAKRGQDVALRCDPISGHVSLFWYQQALGQGPEFLTYFQNEAQLDKSGLPSDRFFAERPEGSVSTLKIQRTQQEDSAVYLCASSLSSYEQYFGPGTRLTVT.

In DNA, the CDR3 is TGTGCCAGCAGTTCCGGTCCGGGGCGAGGAGAGACCCAGTACTTC. Amino acid sequence: CASSSGPGRGETQYF. The V call is TRBV6-5, the J call TRBJ2-5; the D gene could be TRBD1 or TRBD2 (5 bases each). CDR1 and CDR2 (germline): MNHEY, SVGAGI. The CDR3 is made up of 15 amino acids. V was trimmed by 4 bases and J by 4 bases, leaving 16 bases between them.

This chain joins TRBV28 and TRBJ2-4; possibly TRBD2 for D (5 bases). The CDR3 sequence is 14 residues long. Germline values: CDR1 MDHEN, CDR2 SYDVKM. V gave up 6 bases and J gave up 7 bases, with 16 bases separating them. The CDR3 here is CASSGPLGSNIQYF. CDR3 nucleotides: TGTGCCAGCAGCGGACCACTGGGGAGTAACATTCAGTACTTC.

A note on this clone: Sequence at one end of the junction differs from germline and may be a read error. The chain recombines TRBV5-6 with TRBJ1-1; D might be TRBD1 (5 bases). Germline-derived CDR1 and CDR2 are SGHDT and YYEEEE. The CDR3 spans 14 residues. The CDR3: CASSLAGMNAEAFF. CDR3 DNA sequence: TGTGCCAGCAGCTTGGCAGGGATGAACGCTGAAGCTTTCTTT.

J is TRBJ2-7 and V is TRBV7-3; TRBD2 matches at 8 bases. This CDR3 has 14 residues. The J segment lost 8 bases and the V segment lost 3 bases, leaving 9 bases of the junction unmatched. Germline CDR1 is SGHTA and CDR2 is FQGTGA. CDR3 nucleotide sequence: TGTGCCAGCAGCTTTACTAGCGGCCCATGGAAGCAGTACTTC. This translates into CASSFTSGPWKQYF.

The chain uses TRBV11-2 and TRBJ2-1; 7 bases match TRBD2. Germline-derived CDR1 and CDR2 are SGHAT and FQNNGV. With V trimmed by 2 bases and J by 4 bases, 5 bases remained unmatched. The CDR3 is made up of 15 amino acids. For the CDR3, the DNA is TGTGCCAGCAGCTTAAGGGAGGGCCGGTACAATGAGCAGTTCTTC. As protein: CASSLREGRYNEQFF. The variable domain in full, completed from reference TRBV11-2 and TRBJ2-1, reads EAGVAQSPRYKIIEKRQSVAFWCNPISGHATLYWYQQILGQGPKLLIQFQNNGVVDDSQLPKDRFSAERLKGVDSTLKIQPAKLEDSAVYLCASSLREGRYNEQFFGPGTRLTVL.

This chain connects TRBV5-8 to TRBJ2-7; D remains ambiguous. The V gene's germline CDR1 is SGHTS and CDR2 YDEGEE. This CDR3 region has 13 residues. Trimming removed 4 bases at V and 6 bases at J, with 14 bases between. The CDR3 is CASSTLVSPEQYF. DNA of the CDR3: TGTGCCAGCAGCACCCTCGTGTCGCCCGAGCAGTACTTC.

The V gene is TRBV5-1, the J gene TRBJ2-7, with 14 bases identical to TRBD2. The CDR3 spans 19 residues. Germline CDR1 is SGHRS and CDR2 is YFSETQ. The trim removed 2 bases at V and 4 bases at J, leaving 14 bases unmatched. The CDR3 protein is CASSFGFRTSGGIMYEQYF. CDR3 sequence (DNA): TGCGCCAGCAGCTTCGGTTTTCGGACTAGCGGGGGGATTATGTACGAGCAGTACTTC.